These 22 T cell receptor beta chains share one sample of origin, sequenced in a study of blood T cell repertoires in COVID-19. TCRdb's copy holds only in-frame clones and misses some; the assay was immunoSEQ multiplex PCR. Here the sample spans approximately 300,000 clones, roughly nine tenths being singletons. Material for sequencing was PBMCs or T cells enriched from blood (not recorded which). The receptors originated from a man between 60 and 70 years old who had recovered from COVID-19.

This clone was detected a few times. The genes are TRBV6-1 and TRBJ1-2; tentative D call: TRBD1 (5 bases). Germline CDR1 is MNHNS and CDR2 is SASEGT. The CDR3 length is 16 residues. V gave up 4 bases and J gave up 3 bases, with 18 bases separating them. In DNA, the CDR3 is TGTGCCAGCAGTGCACAGATGCAACGGGGGTACTATGGCTACACCTTC. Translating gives CASSAQMQRGYYGYTF.

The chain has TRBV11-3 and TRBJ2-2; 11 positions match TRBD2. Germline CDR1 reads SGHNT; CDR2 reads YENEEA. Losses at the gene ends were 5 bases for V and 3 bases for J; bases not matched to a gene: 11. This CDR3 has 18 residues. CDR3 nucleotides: TGTGCCAGCAGCCACCAACCCGGACTAGCGGGCCACACCGGGGAGCTGTTTTTT. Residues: CASSHQPGLAGHTGELFF.

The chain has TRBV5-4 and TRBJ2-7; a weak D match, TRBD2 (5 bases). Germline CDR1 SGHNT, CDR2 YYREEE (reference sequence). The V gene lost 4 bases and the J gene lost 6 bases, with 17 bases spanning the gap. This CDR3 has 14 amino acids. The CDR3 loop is CASSLRDTGLEQYF. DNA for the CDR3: TGTGCCAGCAGCCTTCGAGACACTGGACTCGAGCAGTACTTC.

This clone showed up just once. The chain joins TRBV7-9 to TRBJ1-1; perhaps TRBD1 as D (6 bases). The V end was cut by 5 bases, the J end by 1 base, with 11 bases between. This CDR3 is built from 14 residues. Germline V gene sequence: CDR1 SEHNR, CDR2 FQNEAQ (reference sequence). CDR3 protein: CASSIDRTNTEAFF. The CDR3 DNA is TGTGCCAGCAGCATTGACAGGACGAACACTGAAGCTTTCTTT.

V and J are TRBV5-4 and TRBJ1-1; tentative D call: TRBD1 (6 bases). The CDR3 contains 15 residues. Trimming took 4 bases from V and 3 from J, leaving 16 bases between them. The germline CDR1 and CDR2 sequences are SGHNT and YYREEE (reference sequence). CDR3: CASSPRGGLDTEAFF. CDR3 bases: TGTGCCAGCAGCCCTCGGGGGGGGCTGGACACTGAAGCTTTCTTT. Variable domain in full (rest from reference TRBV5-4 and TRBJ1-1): ETGVTQSPTHLIKTRGQQVTLRCSSQSGHNTVSWYQQALGQGPQFIFQYYREEENGRGNFPPRFSGLQFPNYSSELNVNALELDDSALYLCASSPRGGLDTEAFFGQGTRLTVV.

The CDR3 sequence: CASGRGQGNTIYF. DNA of the CDR3: TGTGCCAGCGGCAGGGGGCAAGGAAACACCATATATTTT. The chain combines TRBV5-4 with TRBJ1-3; 8 positions match TRBD1. Germline-derived CDR1 and CDR2 are SGHNT and YYREEE (reference sequence). V shed 7 bases and J 4 bases; nucleotides not matched to a gene: 4. The CDR3 has 13 amino acids. Full variable domain (remainder filled in from reference TRBV5-4 and TRBJ1-3): ETGVTQSPTHLIKTRGQQVTLRCSSQSGHNTVSWYQQALGQGPQFIFQYYREEENGRGNFPPRFSGLQFPNYSSELNVNALELDDSALYLCASGRGQGNTIYFGEGSWLTVV.

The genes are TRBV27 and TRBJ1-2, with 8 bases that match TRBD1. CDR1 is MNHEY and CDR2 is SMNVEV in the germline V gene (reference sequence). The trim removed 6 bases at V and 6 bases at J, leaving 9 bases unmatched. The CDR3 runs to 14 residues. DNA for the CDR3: TGTGCCAGCAGCCAGGGGGCGCGGGCTAATGGCTACACCTTC. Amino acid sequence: CASSQGARANGYTF.

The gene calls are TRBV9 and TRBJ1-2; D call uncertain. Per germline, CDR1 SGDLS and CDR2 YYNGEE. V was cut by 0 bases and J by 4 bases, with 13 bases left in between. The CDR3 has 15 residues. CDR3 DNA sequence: TGTGCCAGCAGCGTAGCGGCGGAAAATCCCTATGGCTACACCTTC. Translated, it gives CASSVAAENPYGYTF.

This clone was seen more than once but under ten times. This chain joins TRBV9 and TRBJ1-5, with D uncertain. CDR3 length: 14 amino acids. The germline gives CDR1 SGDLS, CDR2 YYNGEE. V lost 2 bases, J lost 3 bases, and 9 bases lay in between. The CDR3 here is CASSVLPDNQPQHF. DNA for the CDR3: TGTGCCAGCAGCGTTTTGCCAGACAATCAGCCCCAGCATTTT.

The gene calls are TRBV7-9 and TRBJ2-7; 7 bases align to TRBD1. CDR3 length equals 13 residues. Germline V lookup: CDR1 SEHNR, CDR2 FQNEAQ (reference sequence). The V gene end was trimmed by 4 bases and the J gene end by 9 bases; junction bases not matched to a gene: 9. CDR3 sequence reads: CASSSTGASGQYF. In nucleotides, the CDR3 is TGTGCCAGCAGCTCTACAGGGGCCTCCGGGCAGTACTTC.

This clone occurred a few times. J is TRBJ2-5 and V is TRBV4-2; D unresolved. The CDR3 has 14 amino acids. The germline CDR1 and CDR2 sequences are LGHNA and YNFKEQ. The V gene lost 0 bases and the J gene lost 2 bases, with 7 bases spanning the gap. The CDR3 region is CASSQDERQETQYF. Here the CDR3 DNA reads TGTGCCAGCAGCCAAGATGAGAGGCAAGAGACCCAGTACTTC.

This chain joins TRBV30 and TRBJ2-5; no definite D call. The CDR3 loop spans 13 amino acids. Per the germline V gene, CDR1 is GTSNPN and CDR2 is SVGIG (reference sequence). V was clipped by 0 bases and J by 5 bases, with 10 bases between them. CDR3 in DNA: TGTGCCTGGAGTGTTCACCTTGGCGAGACCCAGTACTTC. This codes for CAWSVHLGETQYF. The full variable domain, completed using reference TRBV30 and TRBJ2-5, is SQTIHQWPATLVQPVGSPLSLECTVEGTSNPNLYWYRQAAGRGLQLLFYSVGIGQISSEVPQNLSASRPQDRQFILSSKKLLLSDSGFYLCAWSVHLGETQYFGPGTRLLVL.

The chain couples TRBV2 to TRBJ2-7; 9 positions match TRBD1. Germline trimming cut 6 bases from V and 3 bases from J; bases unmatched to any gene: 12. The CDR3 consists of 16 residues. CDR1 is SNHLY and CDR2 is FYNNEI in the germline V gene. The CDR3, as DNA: TGTGCCAGCAGCCCTGGGGGGGGGACAGGGCACTACGAGCAGTACTTC. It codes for CASSPGGGTGHYEQYF. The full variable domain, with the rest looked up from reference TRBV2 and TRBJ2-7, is EPEVTQTPSHQVTQMGQEVILRCVPISNHLYFYWYRQILGQKVEFLVSFYNNEISEKSEIFDDQFSVERPDGSNFTLKIRSTKLEDSAMYFCASSPGGGTGHYEQYFGPGTRLTVT.

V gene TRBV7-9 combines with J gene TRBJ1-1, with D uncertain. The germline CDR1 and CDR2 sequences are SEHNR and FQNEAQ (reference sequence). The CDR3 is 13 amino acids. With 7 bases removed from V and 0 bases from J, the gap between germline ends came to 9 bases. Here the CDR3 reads CASKGVMNTEAFF. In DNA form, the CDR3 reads TGTGCCAGCAAGGGAGTGATGAACACTGAAGCTTTCTTT.

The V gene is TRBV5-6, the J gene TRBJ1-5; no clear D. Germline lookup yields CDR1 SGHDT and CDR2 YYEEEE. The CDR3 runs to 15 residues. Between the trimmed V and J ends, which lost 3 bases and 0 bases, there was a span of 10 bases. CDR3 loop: CASSYWEGSNQPQHF. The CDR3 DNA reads TGTGCCAGCAGCTATTGGGAGGGTAGCAATCAGCCCCAGCATTTT.

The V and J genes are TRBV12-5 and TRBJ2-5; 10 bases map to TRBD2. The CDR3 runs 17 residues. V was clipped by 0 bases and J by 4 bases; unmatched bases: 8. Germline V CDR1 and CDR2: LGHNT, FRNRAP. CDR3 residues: CASGLVGASGSRETQYF. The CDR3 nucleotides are TGTGCTAGTGGTTTGGTAGGAGCTAGCGGGAGTCGAGAGACCCAGTACTTC.

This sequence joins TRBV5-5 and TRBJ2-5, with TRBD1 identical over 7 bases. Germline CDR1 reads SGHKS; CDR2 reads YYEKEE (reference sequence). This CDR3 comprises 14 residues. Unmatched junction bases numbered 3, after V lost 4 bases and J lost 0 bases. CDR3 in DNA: TGTGCCAGCAGCCGTGGGACAGACCAAGAGACCCAGTACTTC. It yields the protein CASSRGTDQETQYF.

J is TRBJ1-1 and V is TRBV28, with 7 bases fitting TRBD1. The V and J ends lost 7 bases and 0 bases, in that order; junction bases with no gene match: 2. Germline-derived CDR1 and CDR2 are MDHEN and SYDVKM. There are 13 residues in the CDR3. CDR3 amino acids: CASIDRVNTEAFF. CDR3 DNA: TGTGCCAGCATCGACAGGGTGAACACTGAAGCTTTCTTT. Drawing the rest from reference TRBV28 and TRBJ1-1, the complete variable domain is DVKVTQSSRYLVKRTGEKVFLECVQDMDHENMFWYRQDPGLGLRLIYFSYDVKMKEKGDIPEGYSVSREKKERFSLILESASTNQTSMYLCASIDRVNTEAFFGQGTRLTVV.

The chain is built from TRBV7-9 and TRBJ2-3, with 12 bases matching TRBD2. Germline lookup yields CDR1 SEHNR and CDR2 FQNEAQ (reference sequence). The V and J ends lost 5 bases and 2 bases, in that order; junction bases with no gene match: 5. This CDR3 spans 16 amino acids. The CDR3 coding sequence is TGTGCCAGCAGCCCCGGACTAGCGGGGCTCACAGATACGCAGTATTTT. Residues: CASSPGLAGLTDTQYF.

CDR3 DNA sequence: TGTGCCAGCAGGGGAACAGGGGCGGCGAGCAATCAGCCCCAGCATTTT. Translation gives CASRGTGAASNQPQHF. The V gene is TRBV2, the J gene TRBJ1-5, with 7 bases that match TRBD1. Germline V lookup: CDR1 SNHLY, CDR2 FYNNEI. There are 16 residues in the CDR3. J gave up 1 base and V 6 bases, and 9 bases lay outside the gene matches.

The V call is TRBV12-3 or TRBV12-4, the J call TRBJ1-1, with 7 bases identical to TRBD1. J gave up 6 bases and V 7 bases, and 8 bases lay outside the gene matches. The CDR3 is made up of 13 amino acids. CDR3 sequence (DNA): TGTGCCAGCACCCCGACAGGGAGGTCTGAAGCTTTCTTT. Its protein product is CASTPTGRSEAFF.

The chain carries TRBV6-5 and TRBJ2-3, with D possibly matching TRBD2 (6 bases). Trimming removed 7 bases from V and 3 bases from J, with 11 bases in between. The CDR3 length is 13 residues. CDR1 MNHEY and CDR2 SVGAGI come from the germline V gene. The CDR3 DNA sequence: TGTGCCAGCACTAAGGAGGGAACAGATACGCAGTATTTT. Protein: CASTKEGTDTQYF.